This T cell receptor beta chain was retrieved from a study of shared clonotypes between healthy human individuals. Measured with immunoSEQ multiplex PCR; TCRdb has only the in-frame clones, and not every one. In the table there are about 300,000 clones, around two thirds of which are singletons. The CDR3 runs 16 residues. V shed 1 base and J shed 5 bases, with 15 bases lying between them. Germline V gene sequence: CDR1 SSHAT, CDR2 FNYEAQ (reference sequence). This TCR came from a man aged 30 to 45 in good health. Sequencing was done on a sample of memory CD4+ T cells sorted from blood. Regarding subset: CD45RA-negative fraction. V gene TRBV7-7 combines with J gene TRBJ2-1; weak D call: TRBD2 (7 bases). CDR3 DNA: TGTGCCAGCAGCTTAGGTGTCGGGGGGCGTAACAATGAGCAGTTCTTC. This gives the protein CASSLGVGGRNNEQFF.